This T cell receptor (beta chain) was captured in a study of human T cells and chemical hapten exposure. Study overall: Across samples, TCR yields varied, mostly owing to small differences in pooled library volumes.

Ten or more counts support this clonotype. Per germline, CDR1 DFQATT and CDR2 SNEGSKA (reference sequence). This CDR3 is 14 amino acids long. J was trimmed by 7 bases and V by 3 bases; bases with no gene match: 12. Noted time point: patch test 3, about 24 weeks after DPC sensitization. Regarding treatment: therapeutic diphenylcyclopropenone sensitization with weekly scalp DPC. TCRdb re-analysed the RACE reads in MiXCR, keeping a single row per CDR3 protein. Of fewer than 200,000 distinct CDR3 sequences in the sample, 25% to 35% were seen once. The source was whole blood, collected in connection with sensitization to the hapten diphenylcyclopropenone (DPC). The chain couples TRBV20-1 to TRBJ2-7; the match to TRBD2 covers 7 bases. This TCR was sampled from a woman under 30 with alopecia areata. Some clones in this sample may be carry-over from other donors' samples. As DNA, the CDR3 is TGCAGTGCTAGTGGGGGGAGGGCTAGTGGTGAGCAGTACTTC. This codes for CSASGGRASGEQYF.